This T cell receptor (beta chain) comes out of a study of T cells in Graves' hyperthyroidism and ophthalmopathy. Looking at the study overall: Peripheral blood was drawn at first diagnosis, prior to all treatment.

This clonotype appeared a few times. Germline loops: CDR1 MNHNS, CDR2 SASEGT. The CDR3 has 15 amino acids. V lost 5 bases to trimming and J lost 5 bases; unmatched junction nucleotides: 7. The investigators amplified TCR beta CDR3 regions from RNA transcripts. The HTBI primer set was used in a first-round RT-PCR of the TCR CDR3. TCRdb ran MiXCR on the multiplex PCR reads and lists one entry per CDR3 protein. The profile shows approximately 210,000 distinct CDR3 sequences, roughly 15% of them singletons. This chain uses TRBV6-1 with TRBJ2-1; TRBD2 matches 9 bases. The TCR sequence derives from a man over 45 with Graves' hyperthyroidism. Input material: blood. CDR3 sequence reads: CASSPLLAGHNEQFF. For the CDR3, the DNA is TGTGCCAGCAGTCCATTACTAGCGGGCCACAATGAGCAGTTCTTC.